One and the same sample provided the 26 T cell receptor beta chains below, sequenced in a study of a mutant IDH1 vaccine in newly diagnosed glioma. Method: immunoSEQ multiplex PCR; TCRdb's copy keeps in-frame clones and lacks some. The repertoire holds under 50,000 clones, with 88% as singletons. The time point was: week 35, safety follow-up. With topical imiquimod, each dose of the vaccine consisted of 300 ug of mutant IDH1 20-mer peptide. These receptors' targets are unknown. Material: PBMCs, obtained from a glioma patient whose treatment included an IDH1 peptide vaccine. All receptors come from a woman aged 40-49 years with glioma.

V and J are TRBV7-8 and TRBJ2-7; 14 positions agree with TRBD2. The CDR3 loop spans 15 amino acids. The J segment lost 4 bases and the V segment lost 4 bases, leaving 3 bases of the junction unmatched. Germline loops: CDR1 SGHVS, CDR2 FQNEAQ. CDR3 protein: CASSSGLAGVYEQYF. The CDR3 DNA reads TGTGCCAGCAGCTCGGGACTAGCGGGAGTTTACGAGCAGTACTTC.

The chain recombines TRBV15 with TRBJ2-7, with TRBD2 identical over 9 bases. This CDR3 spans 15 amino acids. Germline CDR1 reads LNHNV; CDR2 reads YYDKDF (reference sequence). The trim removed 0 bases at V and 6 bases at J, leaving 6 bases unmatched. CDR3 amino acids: CATSREGTSPREQYF. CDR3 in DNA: TGTGCCACCAGCAGAGAAGGGACTAGCCCCCGCGAGCAGTACTTC.

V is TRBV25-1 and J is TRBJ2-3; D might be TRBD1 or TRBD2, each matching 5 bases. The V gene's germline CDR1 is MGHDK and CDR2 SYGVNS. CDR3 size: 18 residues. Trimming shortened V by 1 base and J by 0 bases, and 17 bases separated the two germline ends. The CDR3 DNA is TGTGCCAGCAGTGAATTCAGAGGAGGCAGGGCTAGCACAGATACGCAGTATTTT. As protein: CASSEFRGGRASTDTQYF.

The CDR3, as DNA: TGTGCCAGCAGCCCAAACGGGGAGACCCAGTACTTC. This encodes CASSPNGETQYF. This chain uses TRBV7-2 with TRBJ2-5; D unresolved. The CDR3 sequence is 12 residues long. Trimming left V 5 bases short and J 5 bases short, with 9 bases between. CDR1 and CDR2 from the germline V gene are SGHTA and FQGNSA.

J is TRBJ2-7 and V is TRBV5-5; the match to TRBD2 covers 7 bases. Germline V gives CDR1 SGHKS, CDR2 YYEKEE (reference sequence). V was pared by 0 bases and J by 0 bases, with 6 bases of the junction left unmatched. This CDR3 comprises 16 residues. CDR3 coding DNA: TGTGCCAGCAGCTTGGTTCCAGCGGGACTCTCCTACGAGCAGTACTTC. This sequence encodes CASSLVPAGLSYEQYF. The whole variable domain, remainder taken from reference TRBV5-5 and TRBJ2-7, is DAGVTQSPTHLIKTRGQQVTLRCSPISGHKSVSWYQQVLGQGPQFIFQYYEKEERGRGNFPDRFSARQFPNYSSELNVNALLLGDSALYLCASSLVPAGLSYEQYFGPGTRLTVT.

CDR3 sequence reads: CASSQDPQPSYEQYF. The CDR3 DNA reads TGTGCCAGCAGCCAGGACCCCCAACCGTCCTACGAGCAGTACTTC. V and J are TRBV4-2 and TRBJ2-7; D ambiguous. V lost 3 bases, J lost 1 base, and 13 bases lay in between. In germline, CDR1 is LGHNA, CDR2 YNFKEQ. CDR3 length equals 15 residues.

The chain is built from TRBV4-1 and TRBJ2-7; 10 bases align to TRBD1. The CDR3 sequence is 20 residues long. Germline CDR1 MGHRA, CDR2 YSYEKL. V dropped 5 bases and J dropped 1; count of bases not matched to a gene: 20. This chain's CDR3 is CASSRQGAQAEVRGSYEQYF. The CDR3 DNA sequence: TGCGCCAGCAGCAGACAGGGGGCGCAGGCTGAGGTACGGGGGTCCTACGAGCAGTACTTC.

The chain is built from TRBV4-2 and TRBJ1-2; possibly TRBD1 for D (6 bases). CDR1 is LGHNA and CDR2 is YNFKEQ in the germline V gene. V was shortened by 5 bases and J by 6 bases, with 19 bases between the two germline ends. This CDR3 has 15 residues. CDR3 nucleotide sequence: TGTGCCAGCAGCGGGGGGCAGTCCGCTGCGCATGGCTACACCTTC. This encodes CASSGGQSAAHGYTF.

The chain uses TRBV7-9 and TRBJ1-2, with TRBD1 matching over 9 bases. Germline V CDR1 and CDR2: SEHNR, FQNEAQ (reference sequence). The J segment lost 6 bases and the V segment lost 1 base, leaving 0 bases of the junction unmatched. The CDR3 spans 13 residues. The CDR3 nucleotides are TGTGCCAGCAGCTTAGGGACAGGGGATGGCTACACCTTC. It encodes CASSLGTGDGYTF. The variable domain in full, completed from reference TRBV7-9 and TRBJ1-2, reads DTGVSQNPRHKITKRGQNVTFRCDPISEHNRLYWYRQTLGQGPEFLTYFQNEAQLEKSRLLSDRFSAERPKGSFSTLEIQRTEQGDSAMYLCASSLGTGDGYTFGSGTRLTVV.

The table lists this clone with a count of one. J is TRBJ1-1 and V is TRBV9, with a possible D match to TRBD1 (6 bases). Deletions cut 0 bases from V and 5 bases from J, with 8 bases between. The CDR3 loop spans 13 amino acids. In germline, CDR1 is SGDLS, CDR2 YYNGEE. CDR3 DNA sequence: TGTGCCAGCAGCGTAGGCGGACAGACTGAAGCTTTCTTT. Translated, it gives CASSVGGQTEAFF. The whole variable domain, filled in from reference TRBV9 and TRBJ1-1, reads DSGVTQTPKHLITATGQRVTLRCSPRSGDLSVYWYQQSLDQGLQFLIQYYNGEERAKGNILERFSAQQFPDLHSELNLSSLELGDSALYFCASSVGGQTEAFFGQGTRLTVV.

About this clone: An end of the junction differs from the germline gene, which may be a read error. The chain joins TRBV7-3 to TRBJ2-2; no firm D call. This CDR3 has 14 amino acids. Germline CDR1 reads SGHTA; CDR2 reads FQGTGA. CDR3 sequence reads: CASSQDPNPGELFF. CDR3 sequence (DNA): TGTGCCAGCAGCCAGGACCCGAACCCCGGGGAGCTGTTTTTT.

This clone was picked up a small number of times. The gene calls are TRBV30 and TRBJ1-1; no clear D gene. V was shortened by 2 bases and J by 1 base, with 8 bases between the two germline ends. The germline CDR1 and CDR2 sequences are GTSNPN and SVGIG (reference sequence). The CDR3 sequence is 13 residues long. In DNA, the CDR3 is TGTGCCTGGAGTTTCGTCGCGAACACTGAAGCTTTCTTT. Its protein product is CAWSFVANTEAFF.

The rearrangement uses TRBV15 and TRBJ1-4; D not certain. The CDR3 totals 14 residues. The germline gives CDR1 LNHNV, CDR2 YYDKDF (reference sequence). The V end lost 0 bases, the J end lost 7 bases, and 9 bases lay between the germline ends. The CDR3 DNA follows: TGTGCCACCAGCAGAGATGTTGGCCTTGAAAAACTGTTTTTT. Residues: CATSRDVGLEKLFF.

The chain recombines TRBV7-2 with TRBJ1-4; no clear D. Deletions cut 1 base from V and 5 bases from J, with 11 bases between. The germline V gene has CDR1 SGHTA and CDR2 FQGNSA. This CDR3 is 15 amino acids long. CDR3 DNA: TGTGCCAGCAGCTTAGTACGCGCTCCAAATGAAAAACTGTTTTTT. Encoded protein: CASSLVRAPNEKLFF.

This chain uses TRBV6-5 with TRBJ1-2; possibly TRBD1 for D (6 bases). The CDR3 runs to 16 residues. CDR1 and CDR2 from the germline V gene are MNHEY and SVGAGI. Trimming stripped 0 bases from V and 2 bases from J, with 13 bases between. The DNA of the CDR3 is TGTGCCAGCAGTTACTCGAGAGGCAGGGGCAACTATGGCTACACCTTC. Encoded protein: CASSYSRGRGNYGYTF.

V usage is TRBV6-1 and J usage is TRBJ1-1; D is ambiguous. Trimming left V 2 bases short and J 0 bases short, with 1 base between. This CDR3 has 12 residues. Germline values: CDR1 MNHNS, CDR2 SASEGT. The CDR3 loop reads CASSEMNTEAFF. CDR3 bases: TGTGCCAGCAGTGAAATGAACACTGAAGCTTTCTTT.

CDR3 DNA: TGCGCCAGCGCCCTCGGACTAGCGGAGTACAATGAGCAGTTCTTC. Encoded protein: CASALGLAEYNEQFF. The chain combines TRBV5-1 with TRBJ2-1, with 10 positions matching TRBD2. The V gene's germline CDR1 is SGHRS and CDR2 YFSETQ. The ends lost 7 bases at V and 4 bases at J; junction bases unmatched: 8. This CDR3 has 15 amino acids.

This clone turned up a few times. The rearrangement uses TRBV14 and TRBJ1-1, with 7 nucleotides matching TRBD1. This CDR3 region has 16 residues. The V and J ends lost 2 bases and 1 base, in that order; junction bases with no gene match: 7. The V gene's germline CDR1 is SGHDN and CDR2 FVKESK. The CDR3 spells CASSQWPRTGNTEAFF. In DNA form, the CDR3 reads TGTGCCAGCAGCCAATGGCCCCGGACAGGGAACACTGAAGCTTTCTTT.

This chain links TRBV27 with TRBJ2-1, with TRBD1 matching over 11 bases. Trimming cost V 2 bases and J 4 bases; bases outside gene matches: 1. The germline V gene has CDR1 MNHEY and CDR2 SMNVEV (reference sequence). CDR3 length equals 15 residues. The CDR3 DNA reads TGTGCCAGCAGTTTAGGGACAGGGGGGTACAATGAGCAGTTCTTC. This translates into CASSLGTGGYNEQFF.

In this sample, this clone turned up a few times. The CDR3 region has the DNA TGTGCCAGCAGTGACCCCGGGAAAGAGACCCAGTACTTC. This translates into CASSDPGKETQYF. This chain uses TRBV25-1 with TRBJ2-5; perhaps TRBD2 as D (5 bases). CDR3 length: 13 residues. Germline-derived CDR1 and CDR2 are MGHDK and SYGVNS. Between the trimmed V and J ends, which lost 3 bases and 3 bases, there was a span of 8 bases.

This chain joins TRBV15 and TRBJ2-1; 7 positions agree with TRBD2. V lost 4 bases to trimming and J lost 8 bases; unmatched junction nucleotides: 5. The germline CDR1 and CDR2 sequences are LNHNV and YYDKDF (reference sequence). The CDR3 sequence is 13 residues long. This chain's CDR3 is CATSTMGGDEQFF. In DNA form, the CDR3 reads TGTGCCACCAGCACAATGGGGGGGGATGAGCAGTTCTTC.

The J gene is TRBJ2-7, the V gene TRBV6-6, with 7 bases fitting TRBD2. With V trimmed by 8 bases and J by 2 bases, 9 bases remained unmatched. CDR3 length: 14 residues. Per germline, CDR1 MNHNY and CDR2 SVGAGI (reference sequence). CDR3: CASCREAGPYEQYF. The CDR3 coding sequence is TGTGCCAGCTGCAGGGAAGCGGGGCCCTACGAGCAGTACTTC.

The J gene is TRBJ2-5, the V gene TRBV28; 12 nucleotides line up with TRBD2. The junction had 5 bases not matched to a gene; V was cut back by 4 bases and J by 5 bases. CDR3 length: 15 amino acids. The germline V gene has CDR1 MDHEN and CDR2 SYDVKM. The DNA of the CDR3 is TGTGCCAGCAGTTCCGGACTAGCGGGAAGGGAGACCCAGTACTTC. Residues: CASSSGLAGRETQYF.

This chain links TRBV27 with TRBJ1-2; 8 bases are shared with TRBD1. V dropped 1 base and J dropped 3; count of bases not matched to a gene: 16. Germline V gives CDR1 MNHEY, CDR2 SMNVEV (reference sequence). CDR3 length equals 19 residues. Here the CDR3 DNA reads TGTGCCAGCAGTTTATACGGCAGGGGGCGACCGACGGGAGACTATGGCTACACCTTC. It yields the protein CASSLYGRGRPTGDYGYTF.

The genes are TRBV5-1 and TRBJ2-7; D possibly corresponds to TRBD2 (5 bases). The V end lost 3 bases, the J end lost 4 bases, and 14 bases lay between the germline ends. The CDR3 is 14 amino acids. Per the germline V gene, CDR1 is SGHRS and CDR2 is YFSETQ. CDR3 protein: CASSSPGVRYEQYF. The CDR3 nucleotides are TGCGCCAGCAGCTCTCCCGGGGTGAGGTACGAGCAGTACTTC.

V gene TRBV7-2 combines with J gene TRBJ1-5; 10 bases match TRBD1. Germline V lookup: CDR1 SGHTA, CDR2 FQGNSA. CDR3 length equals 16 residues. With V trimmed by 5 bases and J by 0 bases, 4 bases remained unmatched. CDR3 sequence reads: CASSKTGGNSNQPQHF. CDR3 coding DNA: TGTGCCAGCAGCAAGACAGGGGGCAATAGCAATCAGCCCCAGCATTTT.